A single sample gave rise to the 9 T cell receptor beta chains below, sequenced in a study of cytomegalovirus exposure and HLA in healthy donors. TCRdb's table, derived via immunoSEQ multiplex PCR, lists solely in-frame clones and lacks some. The data show about 62,000 clones, approximately 95% seen once. Material: PBMCs. The receptors were gathered from a woman between 18 and 30 years old in good health and CMV-seropositive.

The chain combines TRBV15 with TRBJ2-7; 11 bases fit TRBD1. The CDR3 contains 18 residues. Losses at the gene ends were 3 bases for V and 4 bases for J; bases not matched to a gene: 14. The germline gives CDR1 LNHNV, CDR2 YYDKDF (reference sequence). The CDR3 region is CATSSNFMVGQGAYEQYF. The CDR3 bases are TGTGCCACCAGCAGTAATTTTATGGTTGGACAGGGGGCTTACGAGCAGTACTTC.

The V and J genes are TRBV30 and TRBJ1-2; 9 positions agree with TRBD1. The V segment lost 3 bases and the J segment 7 bases; nucleotides outside the gene matches: 6. The CDR3 runs 13 residues. Germline loops: CDR1 GTSNPN, CDR2 SVGIG (reference sequence). For the CDR3, the DNA is TGTGCCTGGAGGATTACAGGGGGCGTTGGCTACACCTTC. Its translation is CAWRITGGVGYTF.

The rearrangement uses TRBV4-1 and TRBJ2-3, with D possibly matching TRBD1 (6 bases). Germline V gives CDR1 MGHRA, CDR2 YSYEKL. The CDR3 sequence is 16 residues long. The V and J ends lost 0 bases and 6 bases respectively, with 16 bases between them. The CDR3 nucleotides read TGCGCCAGCAGCCAAGAAGGAGGTCCTAGGGGGGATACGCAGTATTTT. It translates to CASSQEGGPRGDTQYF.

The genes are TRBV25-1 and TRBJ2-7; TRBD1 matches at 7 bases. V lost 6 bases to trimming and J lost 6 bases; unmatched junction nucleotides: 11. The CDR3 is 14 amino acids. Germline CDR1 is MGHDK and CDR2 is SYGVNS. DNA for the CDR3: TGTGCCAGCAGGGGAGACAGGGAGTCAGCCGAGCAGTACTTC. Protein: CASRGDRESAEQYF.

J is TRBJ1-1 and V is TRBV7-2; TRBD1 agrees at 9 bases. This CDR3 is built from 13 residues. CDR1 is SGHTA and CDR2 is FQGNSA in the germline V gene. The junction had 0 bases not matched to a gene; V was cut back by 3 bases and J by 4 bases. CDR3 loop: CASSLTGGTEAFF. The DNA of the CDR3 is TGTGCCAGCAGCTTGACAGGGGGCACTGAAGCTTTCTTT.

The chain uses TRBV7-9 and TRBJ1-5; perhaps TRBD1 as D (5 bases). Germline assignment: CDR1 SEHNR and CDR2 FQNEAQ (reference sequence). V lost 5 bases to trimming and J lost 11 bases, with 13 bases between them. The CDR3 loop spans 12 amino acids. The CDR3 nucleotides are TGTGCCAGCAGCCAACGGGACTTAGCCCAGCATTTT. Protein: CASSQRDLAQHF.

V usage is TRBV5-4 and J usage is TRBJ2-1; 8 bases agree with TRBD2. V shed 4 bases, J shed 2 bases, and the junction held 8 bases outside the gene matches. This CDR3 contains 16 residues. CDR1 SGHNT and CDR2 YYREEE come from the germline V gene (reference sequence). CDR3 region: CASSPSLADTYNEQFF. CDR3 DNA sequence: TGTGCCAGCAGCCCATCACTAGCGGACACCTACAATGAGCAGTTCTTC. Full variable domain (remainder filled in from reference TRBV5-4 and TRBJ2-1): ETGVTQSPTHLIKTRGQQVTLRCSSQSGHNTVSWYQQALGQGPQFIFQYYREEENGRGNFPPRFSGLQFPNYSSELNVNALELDDSALYLCASSPSLADTYNEQFFGPGTRLTVL.

This clone has only one observation. J is TRBJ2-7 and V is TRBV14; TRBD1 might be the D (6 bases). The germline V and J ends were trimmed by 0 bases and 3 bases, with 15 bases remaining between them. This CDR3 has 16 residues. Germline V gene lookup returns CDR1 SGHDN and CDR2 FVKESK. The chain's CDR3 is CASSQDLRTVGYEQYF. CDR3 DNA sequence: TGTGCCAGCAGCCAAGATCTAAGGACAGTGGGCTACGAGCAGTACTTC.

The chain links TRBV5-1 to TRBJ2-5; D is perhaps TRBD2 (5 bases). Germline V lookup: CDR1 SGHRS, CDR2 YFSETQ. Trimming took 0 bases from V and 2 from J, leaving 8 bases between them. This CDR3 is 14 amino acids long. CDR3 in amino acids: CASSLGDYQETQYF. CDR3 sequence (DNA): TGCGCCAGCAGCTTGGGAGACTATCAAGAGACCCAGTACTTC.